This T cell receptor (beta chain) was observed in a study of regulatory T cells in long-lasting Graves disease. CDR3 regions were amplified by Arm-PCR using iRepertoire HTBI primers to build TCR beta libraries. Per the original methods: Across the samples, identification revealed 50 to 80 TRBV and roughly 13 TRBJ segments. In TCRdb, the multiplex PCR reads were re-called with MiXCR into one record per CDR3 protein. TCRdb's processing, not the authors', yielded these V and J calls. The profile shows about 660,000 distinct CDR3 sequences, about 30% of them singletons. Germline loops: CDR1 WSHSY, CDR2 SAAADI. The CDR3 is made up of 17 amino acids. Trimming pared 2 bases from V and 11 bases from J, leaving 24 bases between. As to time point: persistent/refractory GD, antithyroid drugs over 5 years with positive TRAb. The TCR library was prepared using RNA isolated from PBMCs.

The sequence derives from a female donor with Graves disease. The genes are TRBV10-2 and TRBJ1-4; tentative D call: TRBD1 (6 bases). The sample in question was peripheral blood mononuclear cells (PBMCs), obtained when the disease was refractory, from a patient treated with antithyroid drugs. The CDR3 reads CASSEGSGTSSTRKLFF. CDR3 DNA sequence: TGCGCCAGCAGTGAGGGATCCGGGACATCCTCTACGAGGAAACTGTTTTTT.